The T cell receptor beta chain described here comes from a study of post-analysis software for immune sequencing data. Overall study results and limits: Pronounced co-clustering by F measure was evident among identically batched samples. Four or five TRBV segments were more frequent in patients than controls; TRBV5-6, TRBV5-1 and TRBV20-1 belonged to this group.

This clonotype has only a few counts. As yet, its antigen is unknown. This CDR3 has 14 residues. Trimming shortened V by 7 bases and J by 3 bases, and 14 bases separated the two germline ends. Germline CDR1 ENHRY, CDR2 SYGVKD. TCR beta cDNA libraries included unique molecular identifiers. A single record per CDR3 protein comes from TCRdb applying MiXCR to the PCR reads. The top ten clones hold roughly 1.7% of a sample with more than 450,000 distinct CDR3 sequences, about 44% of them seen once. The V gene is TRBV10-3, the J gene TRBJ2-3, with D tentatively TRBD2 (6 bases). The clonotype comes from a girl between 5 and 17 years old with multiple sclerosis. Material: blood. DNA of the CDR3: TGTGCCATCAATAGTAACCGGGGGACAGATACGCAGTATTTT. Its protein is CAINSNRGTDTQYF.